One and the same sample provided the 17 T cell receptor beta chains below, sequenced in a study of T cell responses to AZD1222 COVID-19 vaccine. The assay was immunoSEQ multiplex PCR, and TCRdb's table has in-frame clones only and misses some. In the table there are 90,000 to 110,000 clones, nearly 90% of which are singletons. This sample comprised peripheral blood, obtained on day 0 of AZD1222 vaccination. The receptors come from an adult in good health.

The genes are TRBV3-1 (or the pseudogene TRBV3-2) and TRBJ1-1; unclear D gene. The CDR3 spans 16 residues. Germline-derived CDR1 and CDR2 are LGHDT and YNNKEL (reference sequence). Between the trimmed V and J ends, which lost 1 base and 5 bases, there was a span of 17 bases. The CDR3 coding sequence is TGTGCCAGCAGCCAAGTTACTGGGGTCGGGATTACTGAAGCTTTCTTT. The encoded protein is CASSQVTGVGITEAFF.

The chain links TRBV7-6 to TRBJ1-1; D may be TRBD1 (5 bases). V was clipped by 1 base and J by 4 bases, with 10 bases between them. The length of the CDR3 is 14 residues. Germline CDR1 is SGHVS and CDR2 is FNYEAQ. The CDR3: CASSLGGESTEAFF. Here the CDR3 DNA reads TGTGCCAGCAGCTTAGGGGGGGAAAGCACTGAAGCTTTCTTT.

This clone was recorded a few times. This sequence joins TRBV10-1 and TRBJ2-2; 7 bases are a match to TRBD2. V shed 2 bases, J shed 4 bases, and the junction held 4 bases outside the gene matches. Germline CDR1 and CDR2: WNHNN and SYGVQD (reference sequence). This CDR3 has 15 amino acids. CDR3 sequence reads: CASSEPREGTGELFF. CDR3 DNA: TGCGCCAGCAGTGAGCCCAGGGAGGGCACCGGGGAGCTGTTTTTT.

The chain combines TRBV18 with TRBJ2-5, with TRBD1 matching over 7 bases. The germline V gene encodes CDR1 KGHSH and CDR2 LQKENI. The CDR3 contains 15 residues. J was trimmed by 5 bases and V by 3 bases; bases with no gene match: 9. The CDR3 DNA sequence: TGTGCCAGCTCACCCCGGACAGGACCGGTCGAGACCCAGTACTTC. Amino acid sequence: CASSPRTGPVETQYF.

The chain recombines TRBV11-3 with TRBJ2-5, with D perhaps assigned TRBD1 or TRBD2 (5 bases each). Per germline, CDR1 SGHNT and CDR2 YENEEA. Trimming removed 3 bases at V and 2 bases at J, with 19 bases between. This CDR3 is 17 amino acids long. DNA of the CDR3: TGTGCCAGCAGCTTGGGAACAACCCGGGACGGACAAGAGACCCAGTACTTC. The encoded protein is CASSLGTTRDGQETQYF.

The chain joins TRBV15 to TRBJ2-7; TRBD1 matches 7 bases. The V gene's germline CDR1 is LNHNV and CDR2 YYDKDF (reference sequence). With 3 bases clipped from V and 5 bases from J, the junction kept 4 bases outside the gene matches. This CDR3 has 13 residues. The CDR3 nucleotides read TGTGCCACCAGCAGTACAGGGGCGGACGAGCAGTACGTC. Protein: CATSSTGADEQYV.

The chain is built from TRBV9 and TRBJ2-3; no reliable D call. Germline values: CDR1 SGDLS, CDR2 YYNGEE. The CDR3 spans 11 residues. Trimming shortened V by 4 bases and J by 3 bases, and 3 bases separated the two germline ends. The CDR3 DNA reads TGTGCCAGCAGCACAACAGATACGCAGTATTTT. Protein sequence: CASSTTDTQYF.

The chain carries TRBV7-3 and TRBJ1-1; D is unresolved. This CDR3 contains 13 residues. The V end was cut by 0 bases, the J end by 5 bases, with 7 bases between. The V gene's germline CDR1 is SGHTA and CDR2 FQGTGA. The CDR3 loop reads CASSLTMETEAFF. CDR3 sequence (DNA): TGTGCCAGCAGCTTAACGATGGAGACTGAAGCTTTCTTT. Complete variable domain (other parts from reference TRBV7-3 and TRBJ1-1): GAGVSQTPSNKVTEKGKYVELRCDPISGHTALYWYRQSLGQGPEFLIYFQGTGAADDSGLPNDRFFAVRPEGSVSTLKIQRTERGDSAVYLCASSLTMETEAFFGQGTRLTVV.

CDR3 region: CASSLLRGPMNTEAFF. The CDR3 DNA follows: TGTGCCAGCAGTCTCCTAAGGGGTCCGATGAACACTGAAGCTTTCTTT. V is TRBV4-2 and J is TRBJ1-1, with a weak D call TRBD1 (5 bases). V was cut by 6 bases and J by 0 bases, with 17 bases left in between. The CDR3 is 16 residues long. The germline gives CDR1 LGHNA, CDR2 YNFKEQ.

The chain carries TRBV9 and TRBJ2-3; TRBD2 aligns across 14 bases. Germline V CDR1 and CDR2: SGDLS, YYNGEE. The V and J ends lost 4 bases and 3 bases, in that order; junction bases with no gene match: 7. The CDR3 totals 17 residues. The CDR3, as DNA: TGTGCCAGCAGCCAGGGACTAGCGGGAGTCGGGACAGATACGCAGTATTTT. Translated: CASSQGLAGVGTDTQYF.

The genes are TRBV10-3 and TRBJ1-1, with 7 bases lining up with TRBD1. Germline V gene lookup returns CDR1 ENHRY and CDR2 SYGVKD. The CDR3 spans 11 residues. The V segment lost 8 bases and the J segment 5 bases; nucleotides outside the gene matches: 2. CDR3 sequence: CAIGRGTEAFF. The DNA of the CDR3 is TGTGCCATCGGCAGGGGGACTGAAGCTTTCTTT.

This chain's CDR3 is CASSWGADNYGYTF. In DNA form, the CDR3 reads TGCGCCAGCAGCTGGGGGGCGGATAACTATGGCTACACCTTC. The V and J genes are TRBV5-1 and TRBJ1-2, with TRBD1 as a possible D gene (6 bases). This CDR3 contains 14 residues. Trimming removed 3 bases at V and 1 base at J, with 10 bases between. In germline, CDR1 is SGHRS, CDR2 YFSETQ.

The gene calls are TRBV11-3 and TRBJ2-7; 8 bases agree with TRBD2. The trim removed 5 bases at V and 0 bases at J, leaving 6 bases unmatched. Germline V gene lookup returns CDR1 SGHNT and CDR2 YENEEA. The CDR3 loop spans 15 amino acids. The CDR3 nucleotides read TGTGCCAGCAGCCCAAACAGCGGGAGCTCCTACGAGCAGTACGTC. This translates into CASSPNSGSSYEQYV.

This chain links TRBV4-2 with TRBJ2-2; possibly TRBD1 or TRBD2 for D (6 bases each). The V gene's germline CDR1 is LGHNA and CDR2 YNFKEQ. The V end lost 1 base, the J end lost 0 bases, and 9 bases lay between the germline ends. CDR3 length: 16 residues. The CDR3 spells CASSQGRGTNTGELFF. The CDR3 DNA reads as TGTGCCAGCAGCCAAGGGAGGGGGACGAACACCGGGGAGCTGTTTTTT.

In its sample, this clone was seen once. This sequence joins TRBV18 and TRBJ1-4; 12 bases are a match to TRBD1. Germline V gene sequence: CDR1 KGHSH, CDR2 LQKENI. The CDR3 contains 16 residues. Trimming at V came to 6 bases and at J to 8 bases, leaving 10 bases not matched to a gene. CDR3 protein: CASSKVGQGAVEKLFF. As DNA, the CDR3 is TGTGCCAGCTCCAAGGTGGGACAGGGGGCCGTCGAAAAACTGTTTTTT.

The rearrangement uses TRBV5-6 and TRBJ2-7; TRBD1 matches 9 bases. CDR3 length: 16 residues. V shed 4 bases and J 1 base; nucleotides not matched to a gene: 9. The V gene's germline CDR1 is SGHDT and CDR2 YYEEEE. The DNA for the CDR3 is TGTGCCAGCAGCCTAGACAGGGGGAGATTGTCCTACGAGCAGTACTTC. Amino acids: CASSLDRGRLSYEQYF.

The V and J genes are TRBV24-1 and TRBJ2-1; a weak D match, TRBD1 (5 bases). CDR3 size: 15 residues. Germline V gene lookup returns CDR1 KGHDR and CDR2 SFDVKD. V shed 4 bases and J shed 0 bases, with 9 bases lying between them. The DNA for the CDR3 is TGTGCCACCAGTGAACCACAGGACTCCTACAATGAGCAGTTCTTC. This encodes CATSEPQDSYNEQFF.